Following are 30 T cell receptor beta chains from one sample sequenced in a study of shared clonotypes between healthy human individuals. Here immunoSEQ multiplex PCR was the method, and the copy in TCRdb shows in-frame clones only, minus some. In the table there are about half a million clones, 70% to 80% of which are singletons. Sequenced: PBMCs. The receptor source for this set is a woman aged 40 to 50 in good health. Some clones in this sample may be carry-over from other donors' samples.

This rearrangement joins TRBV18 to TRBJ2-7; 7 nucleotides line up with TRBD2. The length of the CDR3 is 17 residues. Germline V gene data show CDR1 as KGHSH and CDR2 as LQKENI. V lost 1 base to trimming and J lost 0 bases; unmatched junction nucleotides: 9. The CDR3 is CASSPLAGSVSSYEQYF. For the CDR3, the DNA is TGTGCCAGCTCACCACTAGCGGGTAGTGTGAGCTCCTACGAGCAGTACTTC.

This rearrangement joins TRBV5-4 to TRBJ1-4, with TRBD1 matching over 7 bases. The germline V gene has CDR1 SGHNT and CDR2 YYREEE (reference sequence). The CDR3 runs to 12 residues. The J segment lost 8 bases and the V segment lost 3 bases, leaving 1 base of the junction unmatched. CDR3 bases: TGTGCCAGCAGCTCCAGGGGGGAAAAACTGTTTTTT. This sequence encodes CASSSRGEKLFF. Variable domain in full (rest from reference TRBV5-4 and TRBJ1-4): ETGVTQSPTHLIKTRGQQVTLRCSSQSGHNTVSWYQQALGQGPQFIFQYYREEENGRGNFPPRFSGLQFPNYSSELNVNALELDDSALYLCASSSRGEKLFFGSGTQLSVL.

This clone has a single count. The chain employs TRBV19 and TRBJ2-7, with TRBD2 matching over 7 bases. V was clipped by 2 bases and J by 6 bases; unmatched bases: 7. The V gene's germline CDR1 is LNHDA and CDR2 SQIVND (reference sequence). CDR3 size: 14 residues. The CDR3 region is CASSITSGGGEQYF. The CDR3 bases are TGTGCCAGTAGTATAACGTCGGGAGGAGGCGAGCAGTACTTC.

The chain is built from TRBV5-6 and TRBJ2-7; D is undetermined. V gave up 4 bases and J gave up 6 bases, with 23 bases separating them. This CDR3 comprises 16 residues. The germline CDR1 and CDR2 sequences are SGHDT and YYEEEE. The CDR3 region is CASSPGMLAPFSEQYF. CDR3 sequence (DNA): TGTGCCAGCAGCCCTGGGATGTTAGCACCGTTTTCCGAGCAGTACTTC.

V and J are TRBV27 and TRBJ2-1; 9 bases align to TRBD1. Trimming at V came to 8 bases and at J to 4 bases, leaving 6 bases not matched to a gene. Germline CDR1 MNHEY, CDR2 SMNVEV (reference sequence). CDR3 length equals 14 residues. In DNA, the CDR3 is TGTGCCAGCCGTTCCGGGACAGGGTACAATGAGCAGTTCTTC. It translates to CASRSGTGYNEQFF.

The CDR3 DNA follows: TGTGCCAGCAGCTCGAGGCCTACTCTCAACACCGGGGAGCTGTTTTTT. Protein sequence: CASSSRPTLNTGELFF. The rearrangement uses TRBV7-2 and TRBJ2-2; D call uncertain. The V and J ends lost 4 bases and 2 bases respectively, with 14 bases between them. This CDR3 comprises 16 residues. Germline values: CDR1 SGHTA, CDR2 FQGNSA.

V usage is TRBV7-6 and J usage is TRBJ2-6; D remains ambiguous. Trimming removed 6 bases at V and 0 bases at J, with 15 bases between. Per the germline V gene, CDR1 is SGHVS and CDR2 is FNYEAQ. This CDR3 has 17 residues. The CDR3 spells CASSHSALNSGANVLTF. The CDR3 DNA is TGTGCCAGCAGTCATTCGGCGTTGAACTCTGGGGCCAACGTCCTGACTTTC.

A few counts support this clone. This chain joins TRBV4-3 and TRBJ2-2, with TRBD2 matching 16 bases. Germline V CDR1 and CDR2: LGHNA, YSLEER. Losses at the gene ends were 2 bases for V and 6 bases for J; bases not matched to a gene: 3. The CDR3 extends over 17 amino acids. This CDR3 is CASSQWGLAGGPGELFF. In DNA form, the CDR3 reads TGCGCCAGCAGCCAATGGGGACTAGCGGGAGGGCCCGGGGAGCTGTTTTTT.

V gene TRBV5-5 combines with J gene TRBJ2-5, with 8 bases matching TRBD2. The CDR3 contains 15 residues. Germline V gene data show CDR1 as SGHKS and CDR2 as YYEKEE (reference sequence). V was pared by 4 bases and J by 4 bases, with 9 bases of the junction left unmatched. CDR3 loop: CASSAGRGDGETQYF. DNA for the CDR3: TGTGCCAGCAGCGCCGGGAGGGGCGATGGAGAGACCCAGTACTTC.

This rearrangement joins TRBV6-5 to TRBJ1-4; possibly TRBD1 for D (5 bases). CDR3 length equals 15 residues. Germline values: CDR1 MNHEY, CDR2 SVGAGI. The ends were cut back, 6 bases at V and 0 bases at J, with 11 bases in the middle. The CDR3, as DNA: TGTGCCAGCAGGAGGCAGGGAGCAACTAATGAAAAACTGTTTTTT. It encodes CASRRQGATNEKLFF.

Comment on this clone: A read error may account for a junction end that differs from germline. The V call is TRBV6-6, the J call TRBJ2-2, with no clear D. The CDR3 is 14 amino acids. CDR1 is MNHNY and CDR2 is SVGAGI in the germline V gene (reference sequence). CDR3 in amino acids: CAISESADTGELFF. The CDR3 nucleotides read TGTGCCATCAGTGAGTCGGCGGACACCGGGGAGCTGTTTTTT.

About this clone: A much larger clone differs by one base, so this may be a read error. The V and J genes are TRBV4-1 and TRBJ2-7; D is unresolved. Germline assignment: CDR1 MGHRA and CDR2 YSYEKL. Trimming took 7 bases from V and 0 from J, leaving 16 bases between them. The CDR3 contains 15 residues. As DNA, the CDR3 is TGCGCCAGCAACCACCTAAAGGCTAGCTCCTACGAGCAGTACTTC. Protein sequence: CASNHLKASSYEQYF.

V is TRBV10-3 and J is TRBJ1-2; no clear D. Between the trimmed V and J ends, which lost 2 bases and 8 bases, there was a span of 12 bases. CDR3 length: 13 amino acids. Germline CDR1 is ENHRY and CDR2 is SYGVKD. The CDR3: CAISETVIGGYTF. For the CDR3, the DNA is TGTGCCATCAGTGAGACGGTTATAGGGGGCTACACCTTC.

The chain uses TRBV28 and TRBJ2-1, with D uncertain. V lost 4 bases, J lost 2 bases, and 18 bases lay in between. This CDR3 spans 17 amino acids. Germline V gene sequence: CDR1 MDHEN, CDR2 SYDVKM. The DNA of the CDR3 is TGTGCCAGCAGTTCTCGGGTCTGGCGAAGGACCTACAATGAGCAGTTCTTC. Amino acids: CASSSRVWRRTYNEQFF.

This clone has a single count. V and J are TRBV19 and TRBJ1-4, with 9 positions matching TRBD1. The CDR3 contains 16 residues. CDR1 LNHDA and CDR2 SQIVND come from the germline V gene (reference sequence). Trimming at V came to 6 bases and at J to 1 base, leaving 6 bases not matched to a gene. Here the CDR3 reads CASRVDRGGTNEKLFF. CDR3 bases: TGTGCCAGTAGAGTGGACAGGGGAGGAACTAATGAAAAACTGTTTTTT.

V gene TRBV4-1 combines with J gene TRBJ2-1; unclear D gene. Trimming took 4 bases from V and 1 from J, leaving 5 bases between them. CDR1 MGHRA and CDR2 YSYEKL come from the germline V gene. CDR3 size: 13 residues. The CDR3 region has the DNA TGCGCCAGCAGCCCACAATCCTACAATGAGCAGTTCTTC. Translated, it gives CASSPQSYNEQFF.

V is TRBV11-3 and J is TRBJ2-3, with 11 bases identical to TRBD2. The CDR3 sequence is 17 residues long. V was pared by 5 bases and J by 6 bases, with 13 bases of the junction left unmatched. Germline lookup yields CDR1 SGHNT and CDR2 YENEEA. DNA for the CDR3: TGTGCCAGCAGCCTCTCGGGATCCTCTAGCGGGAGGGATACGCAGTATTTT. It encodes CASSLSGSSSGRDTQYF. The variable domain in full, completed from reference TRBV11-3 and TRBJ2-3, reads EAGVVQSPRYKIIEKKQPVAFWCNPISGHNTLYWYLQNLGQGPELLIRYENEEAVDDSQLPKDRFSAERLKGVDSTLKIQPAELGDSAVYLCASSLSGSSSGRDTQYFGPGTRLTVL.

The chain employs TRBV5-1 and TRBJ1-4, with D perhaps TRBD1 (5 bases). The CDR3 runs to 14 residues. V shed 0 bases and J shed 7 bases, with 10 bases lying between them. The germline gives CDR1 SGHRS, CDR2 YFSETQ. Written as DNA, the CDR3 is TGCGCCAGCAGCTTGGGACAGCAATCTGAAAAACTGTTTTTT. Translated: CASSLGQQSEKLFF. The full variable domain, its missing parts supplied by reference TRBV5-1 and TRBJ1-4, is KAGVTQTPRYLIKTRGQQVTLSCSPISGHRSVSWYQQTPGQGLQFLFEYFSETQRNKGNFPGRFSGRQFSNSRSEMNVSTLELGDSALYLCASSLGQQSEKLFFGSGTQLSVL.

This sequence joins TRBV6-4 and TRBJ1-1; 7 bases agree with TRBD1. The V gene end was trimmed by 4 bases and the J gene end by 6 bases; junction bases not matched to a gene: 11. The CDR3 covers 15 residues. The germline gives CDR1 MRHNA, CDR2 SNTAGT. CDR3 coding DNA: TGTGCCAGCAGTGCCTCAGGGGGAGATTATTCTGAAGCTTTCTTT. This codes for CASSASGGDYSEAFF.

CDR3 region: CASSPTALAGVASANTQYF. The CDR3, as DNA: TGTGCCAGCAGCCCCACGGCGCTAGCGGGAGTCGCCTCTGCTAATACGCAGTATTTT. This rearrangement joins TRBV7-3 to TRBJ2-3, with 10 bases fitting TRBD2. The J segment lost 7 bases and the V segment lost 5 bases, leaving 21 bases of the junction unmatched. The CDR3 extends over 19 amino acids. The germline CDR1 and CDR2 sequences are SGHTA and FQGTGA.

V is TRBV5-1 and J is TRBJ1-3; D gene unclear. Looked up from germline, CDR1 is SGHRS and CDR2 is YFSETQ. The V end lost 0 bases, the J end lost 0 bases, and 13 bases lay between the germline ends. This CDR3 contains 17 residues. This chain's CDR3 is CASSLAGGPGSGNTIYF. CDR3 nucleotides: TGCGCCAGCAGCTTGGCTGGAGGTCCGGGCTCTGGAAACACCATATATTTT.

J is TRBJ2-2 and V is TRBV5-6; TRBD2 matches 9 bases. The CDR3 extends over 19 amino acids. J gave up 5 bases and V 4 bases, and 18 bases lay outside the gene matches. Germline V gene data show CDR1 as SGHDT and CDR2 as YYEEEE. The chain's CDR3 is CASSVEWENSGRGTGELFF. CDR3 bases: TGTGCCAGCAGCGTCGAGTGGGAAAATAGCGGGAGAGGAACCGGGGAGCTGTTTTTT. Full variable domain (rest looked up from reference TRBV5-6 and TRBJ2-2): DAGVTQSPTHLIKTRGQQVTLRCSPKSGHDTVSWYQQALGQGPQFIFQYYEEEERQRGNFPDRFSGHQFPNYSSELNVNALLLGDSALYLCASSVEWENSGRGTGELFFGEGSRLTVL.

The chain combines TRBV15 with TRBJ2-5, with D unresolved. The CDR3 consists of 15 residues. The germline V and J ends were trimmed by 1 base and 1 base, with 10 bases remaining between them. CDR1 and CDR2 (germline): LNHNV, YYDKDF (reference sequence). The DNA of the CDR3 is TGTGCCACCAGCAGAGCTAGACAAGTCCAAGAGACCCAGTACTTC. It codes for CATSRARQVQETQYF.

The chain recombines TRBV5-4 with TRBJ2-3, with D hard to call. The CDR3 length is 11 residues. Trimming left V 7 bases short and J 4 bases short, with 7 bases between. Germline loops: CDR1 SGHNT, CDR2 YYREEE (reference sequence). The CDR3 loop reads CASGLADTQYF. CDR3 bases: TGTGCCAGCGGGCTGGCAGATACGCAGTATTTT. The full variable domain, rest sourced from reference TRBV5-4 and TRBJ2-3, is ETGVTQSPTHLIKTRGQQVTLRCSSQSGHNTVSWYQQALGQGPQFIFQYYREEENGRGNFPPRFSGLQFPNYSSELNVNALELDDSALYLCASGLADTQYFGPGTRLTVL.

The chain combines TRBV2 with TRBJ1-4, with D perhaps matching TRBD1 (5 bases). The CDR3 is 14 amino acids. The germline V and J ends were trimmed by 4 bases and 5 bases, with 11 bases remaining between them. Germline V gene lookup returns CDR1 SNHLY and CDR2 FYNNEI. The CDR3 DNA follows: TGTGCCAGCAGTGGGACAATTAAAAATGAAAAACTGTTTTTT. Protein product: CASSGTIKNEKLFF.

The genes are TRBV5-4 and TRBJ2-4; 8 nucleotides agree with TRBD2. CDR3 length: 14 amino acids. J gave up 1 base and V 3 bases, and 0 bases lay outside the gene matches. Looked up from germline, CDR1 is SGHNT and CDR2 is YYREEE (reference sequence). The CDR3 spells CASSSSGAKNIQYF. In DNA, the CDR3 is TGTGCCAGCAGCTCTAGCGGGGCCAAAAACATTCAGTACTTC.

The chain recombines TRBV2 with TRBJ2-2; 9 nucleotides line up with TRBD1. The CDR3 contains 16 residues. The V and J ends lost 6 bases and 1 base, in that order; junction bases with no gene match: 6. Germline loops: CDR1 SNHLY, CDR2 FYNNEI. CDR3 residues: CASRTGTGWNTGELFF. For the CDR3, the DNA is TGTGCCAGCAGGACCGGGACAGGGTGGAACACCGGGGAGCTGTTTTTT.

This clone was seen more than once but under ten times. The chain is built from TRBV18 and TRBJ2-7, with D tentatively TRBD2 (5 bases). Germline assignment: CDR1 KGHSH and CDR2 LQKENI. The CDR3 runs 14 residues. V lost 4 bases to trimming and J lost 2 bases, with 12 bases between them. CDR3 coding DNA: TGTGCCAGCTCACTGTCGGGGTTGGCCTACGAGCAGTACTTC. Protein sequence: CASSLSGLAYEQYF.

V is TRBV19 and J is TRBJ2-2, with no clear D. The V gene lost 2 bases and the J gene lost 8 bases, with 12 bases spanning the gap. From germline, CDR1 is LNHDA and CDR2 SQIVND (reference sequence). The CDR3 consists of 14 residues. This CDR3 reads CASSITVLEGELFF. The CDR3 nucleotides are TGTGCCAGTAGTATAACAGTATTGGAGGGGGAGCTGTTTTTT.

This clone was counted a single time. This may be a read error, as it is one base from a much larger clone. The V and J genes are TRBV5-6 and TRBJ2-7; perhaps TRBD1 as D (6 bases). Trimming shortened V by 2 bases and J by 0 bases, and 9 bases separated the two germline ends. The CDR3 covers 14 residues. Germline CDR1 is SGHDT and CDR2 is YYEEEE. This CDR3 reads CASSFDRISYEQYF. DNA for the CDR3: TGTGCCAGCAGCTTCGACAGGATCTCCTACGAGCAGTACTTC.